The 23 T cell receptor beta chains below all came from one sample that was sequenced in a study of T cells after posttransplantation cyclophosphamide. Clones were sequenced by immunoSEQ multiplex PCR, and TCRdb holds only the in-frame ones, with some missing. This sample has more than 15,000 clones, with approximately 81% found just once. Controls had myeloablative marrow grafts with methotrexate and calcineurin inhibitor, sampled at 1 year. The specimen comprised PBMCs, sampled after allogeneic stem cell transplant with calcineurin inhibitor and methotrexate. These receptor sequences come from a female patient aged 18 to 35 who received an allogeneic stem cell transplant from an unrelated donor, was CMV-positive, and had acute and chronic GVHD. These T cells may partly come from the graft donor.

The genes are TRBV28 and TRBJ2-5, with D maybe TRBD2 (5 bases). The J call may be faulty, since TRBJ2-7 better matches the DNA end. The CDR3 runs 13 residues. Per germline, CDR1 MDHEN and CDR2 SYDVKM. The CDR3 region is CASRSGSSYEQYF. The CDR3 nucleotides are TGTGCCAGCCGGAGTGGGAGCTCCTACGAGCAGTACTTC.

There are a few counts of this clone. This chain connects TRBV6-1 to TRBJ1-5, with 8 positions matching TRBD1. CDR1 is MNHNS and CDR2 is SASEGT in the germline V gene. The J segment lost 5 bases and the V segment lost 5 bases, leaving 8 bases of the junction unmatched. This CDR3 contains 15 residues. CDR3 region: CASSWTGSVDQPQHF. The CDR3 bases are TGTGCCAGCAGTTGGACAGGGTCGGTAGATCAGCCCCAGCATTTT.

V usage is TRBV30 and J usage is TRBJ2-1; weak D call: TRBD2 (6 bases). CDR1 is GTSNPN, CDR2 SVGIG, per germline (reference sequence). This CDR3 spans 14 amino acids. The CDR3 region is CAYRGGAGPNEQFF. CDR3 bases: TGTGCTTATCGGGGCGGGGCGGGACCTAATGAGCAGTTCTTC. Drawing the rest from reference TRBV30 and TRBJ2-1, the complete variable domain is SQTIHQWPATLVQPVGSPLSLECTVEGTSNPNLYWYRQAAGRGLQLLFYSVGIGQISSEVPQNLSASRPQDRQFILSSKKLLLSDSGFYLCAYRGGAGPNEQFFGPGTRLTVL.

The rearrangement links TRBV7-6 to TRBJ2-7; 9 bases line up with TRBD2. J lost 5 bases, V lost 3 bases, and 2 bases had no gene match. CDR1 and CDR2 from the germline V gene are SGHVS and FNYEAQ. CDR3 length: 13 amino acids. CDR3 in amino acids: CASSLGLADEQYF. The CDR3 DNA reads as TGTGCCAGCAGCTTGGGACTAGCAGACGAGCAGTACTTC.

DNA of the CDR3: TGTGCCAGCAGCTCCTTACGCGGGAGGGGCACAGATACGCAGTATTTT. Its protein is CASSSLRGRGTDTQYF. The chain has TRBV7-6 and TRBJ2-3; TRBD2 matches 9 bases. This CDR3 is 16 amino acids long. In germline, CDR1 is SGHVS, CDR2 FNYEAQ. With 4 bases clipped from V and 1 base from J, the junction kept 6 bases outside the gene matches.

The chain employs TRBV5-5 and TRBJ2-2; 7 nucleotides agree with TRBD2. V shed 0 bases, J shed 0 bases, and the junction held 2 bases outside the gene matches. This CDR3 region has 16 residues. The germline V gene has CDR1 SGHKS and CDR2 YYEKEE (reference sequence). The CDR3 loop reads CASSLDAGANTGELFF. CDR3 DNA sequence: TGTGCCAGCAGCTTGGACGCGGGAGCGAACACCGGGGAGCTGTTTTTT.

The chain couples TRBV7-2 to TRBJ2-1; TRBD2 matches at 9 bases. The CDR3 spans 15 residues. Germline trimming cut 6 bases from V and 1 base from J; bases unmatched to any gene: 4. Germline-derived CDR1 and CDR2 are SGHTA and FQGNSA. The CDR3 coding sequence is TGTGCCAGCAGATGGCTAGCGGGATCCTACAATGAGCAGTTCTTC. The encoded protein is CASRWLAGSYNEQFF.

As for this clone: The junction departs from germline at one end; a sequencing error may be responsible. V and J are TRBV19 and TRBJ2-2; no definite D call. The CDR3 sequence is 12 residues long. CDR1 and CDR2 from the germline V gene are LNHDA and SQIVND (reference sequence). The CDR3 bases are TGTGCAAGTAGGTCCGGGTCCGGGGAGCTGTTTTTT. Protein: CASRSGSGELFF.

The J gene is TRBJ2-5, the V gene TRBV13; maybe TRBD2 (5 bases). Germline CDR1 PRHDT, CDR2 FYEKMQ (reference sequence). V dropped 1 base and J dropped 2 bases, with 8 bases sitting between them. The length of the CDR3 is 14 residues. The CDR3 loop reads CASSLERSQETQYF. DNA for the CDR3: TGTGCCAGCAGCTTAGAGCGGTCTCAAGAGACCCAGTACTTC.

Concerning this clone: At one end the junction does not follow the germline gene, possibly because of a read error. The chain couples TRBV2 to TRBJ2-5, with 7 positions matching TRBD2. CDR3 length: 12 amino acids. Germline V lookup: CDR1 SNHLY, CDR2 FYNNEI. The CDR3 protein is CASSGGLAALHF. Here the CDR3 DNA reads TGTGCCAGCAGTGGAGGGCTAGCGGCCTTGCACTTC.

CDR3 residues: CASSQEDRGQDTQYF. CDR3 nucleotides: TGCGCCAGCAGCCAAGAGGACAGGGGGCAAGATACGCAGTATTTT. The chain is built from TRBV4-1 and TRBJ2-3; 11 positions match TRBD1. The V and J ends lost 0 bases and 5 bases, in that order; junction bases with no gene match: 1. This CDR3 has 15 amino acids. In germline, CDR1 is MGHRA, CDR2 YSYEKL.

This clone was counted a few times. The gene calls are TRBV6-6 and TRBJ2-7; unclear D gene. The CDR3 totals 13 residues. Trimming took 7 bases from V and 2 from J, leaving 12 bases between them. CDR1 is MNHNY, CDR2 SVGAGI, per germline (reference sequence). The CDR3 region has the DNA TGTGCCAGCAAATTGGCAGGAACCTACGAGCAGTACTTC. It codes for CASKLAGTYEQYF.

The CDR3 spells CASSLGSGLNEKLFF. DNA for the CDR3: TGTGCCAGCAGCTTGGGGTCAGGGCTGAATGAAAAACTGTTTTTT. V and J are TRBV5-6 and TRBJ1-4, with D perhaps TRBD1 (5 bases). Germline V CDR1 and CDR2: SGHDT, YYEEEE. The CDR3 is 15 amino acids. Between the trimmed V and J ends, which lost 0 bases and 5 bases, there was a span of 11 bases.

CDR3 DNA sequence: TGTGCCAGCAGTGAGGGGAACAGGGGGACCTATGGCTACACCTTC. As protein: CASSEGNRGTYGYTF. This chain joins TRBV25-1 and TRBJ1-2; 8 nucleotides agree with TRBD1. With 3 bases clipped from V and 4 bases from J, the junction kept 7 bases outside the gene matches. CDR1 is MGHDK, CDR2 SYGVNS, per germline. CDR3 size: 15 residues.

This clone appeared a single time. The rearrangement links TRBV7-9 to TRBJ2-7, with 9 bases lining up with TRBD1. Germline-derived CDR1 and CDR2 are SEHNR and FQNEAQ (reference sequence). Trimming took 5 bases from V and 3 from J; bases not matched to a gene: 5. The CDR3 consists of 14 residues. The CDR3 bases are TGTGCCAGCAGCCAGGGACAGGGTAACTACGAGCAGTACTTC. Its translation: CASSQGQGNYEQYF.

Concerning this clone itself: The junction shows a germline mismatch at one end, possibly a read error. V and J are TRBV19 and TRBJ2-7; 12 bases are a match to TRBD2. Germline loops: CDR1 LNHDA, CDR2 SQIVND (reference sequence). The CDR3 loop spans 14 amino acids. In nucleotides, the CDR3 is TGTGCCAGTAGTATGACTAGCGGGAGCCATCGGGTGGACTTC. It translates to CASSMTSGSHRVDF. Supplemented by reference TRBV19 and TRBJ2-7, the full variable domain reads DGGITQSPKYLFRKEGQNVTLSCEQNLNHDAMYWYRQDPGQGLRLIYYSQIVNDFQKGDIAEGYSVSREKKESFPLTVTSAQKNPTAFYLCASSMTSGSHRVDFGPGTRLTVT.

The chain recombines TRBV28 with TRBJ1-1, with TRBD1 as a possible D gene (5 bases). V lost 4 bases, J lost 4 bases, and 13 bases lay in between. This CDR3 region has 14 residues. Germline CDR1 and CDR2: MDHEN and SYDVKM. For the CDR3, the DNA is TGTGCCAGCAGTTGGCAGAGGAGGGGCACTGAAGCTTTCTTT. Its translation is CASSWQRRGTEAFF.

CDR3 coding DNA: TGCGCCAGCAGTCCTCTGGCCTATGGCTACACCTTC. Its translation: CASSPLAYGYTF. The chain links TRBV23-1 to TRBJ1-2, with D unresolved. TRBV23-1 is an ORF for which the function is uncertain. The CDR3 consists of 12 residues. The V gene lost 4 bases and the J gene lost 4 bases, with 7 bases spanning the gap.

The J gene is TRBJ2-1, the V gene TRBV19; tentative D call: TRBD1 (6 bases). Trimming removed 8 bases from V and 0 bases from J, with 8 bases in between. The CDR3 contains 13 residues. CDR1 is LNHDA and CDR2 is SQIVND in the germline V gene (reference sequence). CDR3 nucleotide sequence: TGTGCCAGTGGACAGTTCTCCTACAATGAGCAGTTCTTC. It codes for CASGQFSYNEQFF.

This chain connects TRBV7-9 to TRBJ2-7, with 10 nucleotides matching TRBD1. Germline V gene lookup returns CDR1 SEHNR and CDR2 FQNEAQ (reference sequence). The CDR3 is made up of 15 amino acids. The junction had 9 bases not matched to a gene; V was cut back by 5 bases and J by 5 bases. The CDR3 nucleotides are TGTGCCAGCAGCCTGGACAGGGGGTCTGGGAACGAGCAGTACTTC. Amino acid sequence: CASSLDRGSGNEQYF.

The gene calls are TRBV7-6 and TRBJ2-7; possibly TRBD1 for D (6 bases). The CDR3 length is 16 residues. Trimming removed 5 bases from V and 0 bases from J, with 17 bases in between. Looked up from germline, CDR1 is SGHVS and CDR2 is FNYEAQ. Written as DNA, the CDR3 is TGTGCCAGCAGCCCATCGCTAGGGGGTATCTCCTACGAGCAGTACTTC. This sequence encodes CASSPSLGGISYEQYF.

This clone was seen a single time. The chain combines TRBV29-1 with TRBJ2-5; TRBD2 matches at 9 bases. Judging by the DNA end, TRBJ2-7 fits better; the J call may be wrong. This CDR3 region has 16 residues. Germline loops: CDR1 SQVTM, CDR2 ANQGSEA. In DNA form, the CDR3 reads TGCAGCGTTGAACCGGGGCGGGAGGGCCAACAGAACGAGCAGTACTTC. Translating gives CSVEPGREGQQNEQYF.

The chain uses TRBV30 and TRBJ1-2; D ambiguous. CDR1 is GTSNPN and CDR2 is SVGIG in the germline V gene (reference sequence). This CDR3 is built from 12 residues. The V and J ends lost 4 bases and 6 bases respectively, with 12 bases between them. CDR3 residues: CAWNRDTHGYTF. CDR3 bases: TGTGCCTGGAATCGGGATACCCATGGCTACACCTTC.